This T cell receptor beta chain was sequenced for a study of blood T cells in healthy people across ages. General study points: Because sorting was not performed, PBMCs prevented conclusive naive versus antigen-experienced comparison.

Germline assignment: CDR1 SQVTM and CDR2 ANQGSEA. The CDR3 has 12 amino acids. A note on this clonotype: Antigen unknown. At one boundary the junction diverges from the germline segment, which might be a read error.

For the second PCR, which ran for about 6 to 12 cycles, a sample-barcoded 5' primer and a J-beta primer mix were used. Unique molecular identifiers of 12 random nucleotides labeled each cDNA. One entry per CDR3 protein, called by TCRdb with MiXCR from the 5' RACE reads. The sample records about 680,000 distinct CDR3 sequences, around 48% being singletons. Donor samples were obtained from healthy Caucasian individuals from Russia, aged 6 to 90. The chain combines TRBV29-1 with TRBJ2-7; perhaps TRBD1 as D (5 bases). This clonotype was obtained from an older woman in good health. Sequenced material: blood. CDR3 sequence (DNA): TGCGGCGTTGGTCCAGGGTCCTACGAGCAGTACTTC. This sequence encodes CGVGPGSYEQYF.